This entry lists 13 T cell receptor beta chains sequenced from one sample in a study of beta chain features in type 1 diabetes. Expressed TCRB transcripts were sequenced after all isolated RNA was converted to cDNA. Here immunoSEQ multiplex PCR was the method, and the copy in TCRdb shows in-frame clones only, minus some. The sample records more than 300,000 clones, about 15% being singletons. Specimen: naive CD4+ T cells from blood. The receptors come from a woman aged 18-35 years in good health.

This clone was recorded only once. A read error may produce the germline difference seen at one junction end. V and J are TRBV28 and TRBJ2-7; 11 nucleotides align to TRBD2. CDR3 length: 12 amino acids. Germline V gene lookup returns CDR1 MDHEN and CDR2 SYDVKM. The CDR3 DNA reads as TGTGCCAGCAGTCCCCCTAGCGGGAGGCATCACTTC. It yields the protein CASSPPSGRHHF.

V is TRBV18 and J is TRBJ2-1, with a possible D match to TRBD2 (5 bases). With 4 bases removed from V and 14 bases from J, the gap between germline ends came to 27 bases. Germline CDR1 KGHSH, CDR2 LQKENI. The CDR3 has 16 residues. As DNA, the CDR3 is TGTGCCAGCTCACAATCGCAGGTTTCTCCGTTTGGGAGCGAGTTCTTC. This gives the protein CASSQSQVSPFGSEFF.

The V and J genes are TRBV30 and TRBJ2-1; 8 bases align to TRBD2. CDR1 is GTSNPN and CDR2 is SVGIG in the germline V gene (reference sequence). The V gene end was trimmed by 5 bases and the J gene end by 1 base; junction bases not matched to a gene: 1. This CDR3 spans 13 amino acids. The CDR3 protein is CAWVAGSYNEQFF. The CDR3 DNA follows: TGTGCCTGGGTAGCGGGATCCTACAATGAGCAGTTCTTC.

In DNA, the CDR3 is TGCAGCGTTGAAGATCGAGGGGACACCCTTGGGGCCAAAAACATTCAGTACTTC. As protein: CSVEDRGDTLGAKNIQYF. The rearrangement links TRBV29-1 to TRBJ2-4, with a tentative D call TRBD1 (6 bases). Trimming cost V 0 bases and J 1 base, with 19 bases left between them. The length of the CDR3 is 18 residues. Germline CDR1 SQVTM, CDR2 ANQGSEA.

The sample holds a few counts of this clone. The chain combines TRBV7-2 with TRBJ2-3, with 7 bases matching TRBD2. J gave up 2 bases and V 3 bases, and 8 bases lay outside the gene matches. Germline values: CDR1 SGHTA, CDR2 FQGNSA. The CDR3 runs 16 residues. In DNA, the CDR3 is TGTGCCAGCAGCTTTTCCGGGACTACCTCCACAGATACGCAGTATTTT. This encodes CASSFSGTTSTDTQYF.

This chain connects TRBV6-5 to TRBJ2-7, with D hard to call. The CDR3 covers 14 residues. Germline V gene sequence: CDR1 MNHEY, CDR2 SVGAGI. V lost 7 bases, J lost 6 bases, and 19 bases lay in between. CDR3 in DNA: TGTGCCAGCAACCCGAACAGTCGGTTCGGCGAGCAGTACTTC. The encoded protein is CASNPNSRFGEQYF.

This clone was observed a handful of times. The chain links TRBV7-2 to TRBJ2-5, with D perhaps matching TRBD2 (7 bases). V was clipped by 0 bases and J by 5 bases, with 19 bases between them. The germline V gene encodes CDR1 SGHTA and CDR2 FQGNSA. The CDR3 is made up of 17 amino acids. CDR3 loop: CASSLALGGAGEETQYF. The CDR3, as DNA: TGTGCCAGCAGCTTAGCGCTGGGGGGGGCGGGTGAGGAGACCCAGTACTTC. The complete variable domain, with remaining parts taken from reference TRBV7-2 and TRBJ2-5, reads GAGVSQSPSNKVTEKGKDVELRCDPISGHTALYWYRQSLGQGLEFLIYFQGNSAPDKSGLPSDRFSAERTGGSVSTLTIQRTQQEDSAVYLCASSLALGGAGEETQYFGPGTRLLVL.

The chain carries TRBV20-1 and TRBJ1-5; possible D gene TRBD1, 6 bases. The V end lost 5 bases, the J end lost 12 bases, and 14 bases lay between the germline ends. Looked up from germline, CDR1 is DFQATT and CDR2 is SNEGSKA (reference sequence). This CDR3 comprises 11 residues. CDR3 sequence reads: CSASRKGVQHF. The DNA for the CDR3 is TGCAGTGCTTCTCGGAAGGGGGTCCAGCATTTT.

This clone was counted a few times. This rearrangement joins TRBV5-4 to TRBJ2-1; a weak D match, TRBD2 (6 bases). This CDR3 has 15 residues. Trimming removed 4 bases from V and 5 bases from J, with 16 bases in between. Germline assignment: CDR1 SGHNT and CDR2 YYREEE (reference sequence). The CDR3 reads CASSTGGVFDNEQFF. The CDR3 nucleotides read TGTGCCAGCAGCACCGGGGGAGTTTTCGACAATGAGCAGTTCTTC.

The chain carries TRBV6-5 and TRBJ2-1, with a tentative D call TRBD2 (6 bases). The CDR3 has 15 amino acids. Trimming removed 5 bases from V and 8 bases from J, with 19 bases in between. In germline, CDR1 is MNHEY, CDR2 SVGAGI. Here the CDR3 DNA reads TGTGCCAGCAGTAGAGCTCGGGACTCCGGTTATGAGCAGTTCTTC. This codes for CASSRARDSGYEQFF.

This chain links TRBV2 with TRBJ1-5; D call uncertain. The CDR3 has 13 residues. CDR1 SNHLY and CDR2 FYNNEI come from the germline V gene. Trimming cost V 2 bases and J 4 bases, with 6 bases left between them. CDR3 bases: TGTGCCAGCAGTGAATACGAGAATCAGCCCCAGCATTTT. Translation gives CASSEYENQPQHF.

This clone was found a few times. This chain links TRBV5-6 with TRBJ2-2, with D perhaps TRBD1 (6 bases). The length of the CDR3 is 15 residues. Germline assignment: CDR1 SGHDT and CDR2 YYEEEE. V was cut by 0 bases and J by 6 bases, with 12 bases left in between. The CDR3 loop reads CASSLGTVLAGELFF. Here the CDR3 DNA reads TGTGCCAGCAGCTTGGGGACAGTCTTGGCCGGGGAGCTGTTTTTT.

In its sample, this clone was seen a few times. The genes are TRBV13 and TRBJ1-5; 8 bases agree with TRBD1. The CDR3 is 16 residues long. Trimming removed 5 bases from V and 5 bases from J; junction bases left unmatched: 11. Germline CDR1 reads PRHDT; CDR2 reads FYEKMQ (reference sequence). CDR3 residues: CASSHRQGLGDQPQHF. The CDR3, as DNA: TGTGCCAGCAGCCACCGACAGGGGTTGGGCGATCAGCCCCAGCATTTT.